These 23 T cell receptor beta chains were sequenced from one sample in a study. One entry per CDR3 protein results from TCRdb running MiXCR on the 5' RACE reads. The sample holds approximately 53,000 distinct CDR3 sequences, 28% seen once. Sequencing was done on a sample of tumor-infiltrating memory CD4+ T cells sorted from the breast tumor. Subset specified: memory CD4+ T cells, CD4+CD45RO+CD25-. The receptor source for this set is a female donor with breast cancer.

This rearrangement joins TRBV6-5 to TRBJ2-7; the match to TRBD1 covers 9 bases. V shed 7 bases and J 11 bases; nucleotides not matched to a gene: 18. Germline V CDR1 and CDR2: MNHEY, SVGAGI. The CDR3 totals 15 residues. The chain's CDR3 is CASIRKPGQGGEKYF. The CDR3 region has the DNA TGTGCCAGCATTAGAAAACCGGGACAGGGAGGGGAAAAGTACTTC.

This clonotype was found a few times. CDR3 region: CSALGGSGANVLTF. The CDR3 coding sequence is TGCAGCGCACTTGGGGGAAGTGGGGCCAACGTCCTGACTTTC. This chain links TRBV29-1 with TRBJ2-6; the D call may be TRBD1 or TRBD2 (5 bases each). V lost 7 bases and J lost 3, with 13 bases in between. The CDR3 length is 14 residues. Germline CDR1 is SQVTM and CDR2 is ANQGSEA.

The V call is TRBV5-1, the J call TRBJ1-1; D unclear. Germline-derived CDR1 and CDR2 are SGHRS and YFSETQ. The CDR3 totals 13 residues. Trimming left V 1 base short and J 6 bases short, with 10 bases between. The CDR3 DNA is TGCGCCAGCAGCTTGTCGGGTTACGCTGAAGCTTTCTTT. Protein sequence: CASSLSGYAEAFF.

To note about this clonotype: A single base separates this from a much larger clone, so it may be a read error. This chain links TRBV7-9 with TRBJ2-3; D unclear. Trimming removed 5 bases from V and 6 bases from J, with 9 bases in between. The CDR3 runs to 12 residues. The germline CDR1 and CDR2 sequences are SEHNR and FQNEAQ (reference sequence). The CDR3 sequence: CASSTDGDTQYF. DNA of the CDR3: TGTGCCAGCAGCACCGACGGGGATACGCAGTATTTT.

This clonotype was seen many times. The J gene is TRBJ1-5, the V gene TRBV5-1, with no clear D. The CDR3 runs to 15 residues. V was trimmed by 1 base and J by 4 bases, leaving 12 bases between them. Germline V gives CDR1 SGHRS, CDR2 YFSETQ. The CDR3 loop reads CASSLFTGINQPQHF. DNA of the CDR3: TGCGCCAGCAGCTTGTTTACGGGGATTAATCAGCCCCAGCATTTT.

This chain uses TRBV6-5 with TRBJ1-1, with 7 bases identical to TRBD1. The CDR3 totals 16 residues. The V gene end was trimmed by 6 bases and the J gene end by 4 bases; junction bases not matched to a gene: 14. CDR1 and CDR2 (germline): MNHEY, SVGAGI. The DNA of the CDR3 is TGTGCCAGCAGCCCAGACAGGGTTTCTTTGAGCACTGAAGCTTTCTTT. It specifies CASSPDRVSLSTEAFF.

This clonotype has just a few counts. The rearrangement joins TRBV5-1 to TRBJ2-7; tentative D call: TRBD2 (6 bases). Germline CDR1 reads SGHRS; CDR2 reads YFSETQ. The CDR3 covers 12 residues. Trimming pared 4 bases from V and 5 bases from J, leaving 10 bases between. The CDR3 DNA follows: TGCGCCAGCAGCGAAGGGGAGGACGAGCAGTACTTC. It codes for CASSEGEDEQYF.

V and J are TRBV6-5 and TRBJ1-2, with 7 bases matching TRBD1. The germline V gene has CDR1 MNHEY and CDR2 SVGAGI. CDR3 size: 14 residues. The V and J ends lost 2 bases and 6 bases, in that order; junction bases with no gene match: 6. In DNA form, the CDR3 reads TGTGCCAGCAGTTACGAGGGGGCAGAGAATGGCTACACCTTC. Protein sequence: CASSYEGAENGYTF.

V and J are TRBV20-1 and TRBJ1-1; D unclear. With 8 bases removed from V and 3 bases from J, the gap between germline ends came to 10 bases. The CDR3 totals 11 residues. The V gene's germline CDR1 is DFQATT and CDR2 SNEGSKA (reference sequence). Written as DNA, the CDR3 is TGCAGTTCTTCCACCCACACTGAAGCTTTCTTT. Its protein is CSSSTHTEAFF.

The V call is TRBV24-1, the J call TRBJ2-1; no clear D. Looked up from germline, CDR1 is KGHDR and CDR2 is SFDVKD. This CDR3 has 12 residues. The ends were cut back, 5 bases at V and 10 bases at J, with 11 bases in the middle. CDR3 sequence reads: CATSGARWEQFF. Written as DNA, the CDR3 is TGTGCCACCAGTGGGGCGCGTTGGGAGCAGTTCTTC.

This sequence joins TRBV6-2 or TRBV6-3 and TRBJ2-1; D not resolved. The CDR3 is made up of 14 amino acids. The V gene lost 4 bases and the J gene lost 2 bases, with 9 bases spanning the gap. Looked up from germline, CDR1 is MNHEY and CDR2 is SVGEGT. CDR3 protein: CASSLHSTYNEQFF. As DNA, the CDR3 is TGTGCCAGCAGTTTGCACTCTACCTACAATGAGCAGTTCTTC.

This clonotype was seen a single time. This sequence joins TRBV5-1 and TRBJ2-6; D unresolved. The germline V gene encodes CDR1 SGHRS and CDR2 YFSETQ. Trimming stripped 0 bases from V and 0 bases from J, with 4 bases between. This CDR3 is built from 15 residues. The CDR3 loop reads CASSLGYSGANVLTF. CDR3 sequence (DNA): TGCGCCAGCAGCTTGGGGTACTCTGGGGCCAACGTCCTGACTTTC.

The chain combines TRBV10-3 with TRBJ1-5; D is unresolved. Looked up from germline, CDR1 is ENHRY and CDR2 is SYGVKD. The CDR3 totals 15 residues. V was shortened by 2 bases and J by 1 base, with 9 bases between the two germline ends. CDR3 nucleotides: TGTGCCATCAGTGAGGCGAGCGGAAGCAATCAGCCCCAGCATTTT. It is translated as CAISEASGSNQPQHF.

This chain links TRBV6-5 with TRBJ2-3; TRBD2 matches 8 bases. The V gene's germline CDR1 is MNHEY and CDR2 SVGAGI. The CDR3 runs to 16 residues. V gave up 4 bases and J gave up 1 base; unmatched junction bases: 7. The CDR3 DNA is TGTGCCAGCAGTTTATTAGCGGGGTTGGGCACAGATACGCAGTATTTT. It encodes CASSLLAGLGTDTQYF.

Concerning this clonotype: An end of the junction differs from the germline gene, which may be a read error. The chain recombines TRBV6-2 or TRBV6-3 with TRBJ1-5, with D tentatively TRBD1 (5 bases). The CDR3 has 12 residues. CDR1 is MNHEY, CDR2 SVGEGT, per germline. CDR3 amino acids: CKGVLREQPRHF. The CDR3 DNA reads TGTAAAGGGGTATTACGGGAACAGCCCCGGCATTTT.

This clonotype has a count of ten or more. V usage is TRBV6-2 or TRBV6-3 and J usage is TRBJ1-2, with D possibly TRBD1 on 5 matching bases. The V gene's germline CDR1 is MNHEY and CDR2 SVGEGT. The CDR3 runs 13 residues. V shed 8 bases and J shed 2 bases, with 12 bases lying between them. CDR3 nucleotides: TGTGCCAGCGGGACTTCCCGAAACTATGGCTACACCTTC. Protein product: CASGTSRNYGYTF.

The rearrangement uses TRBV29-1 and TRBJ2-3, with TRBD2 matching 8 bases. Germline V CDR1 and CDR2: SQVTM, ANQGSEA. The CDR3 length is 12 residues. With V trimmed by 5 bases and J by 9 bases, 7 bases remained unmatched. The CDR3 loop reads CSVRREGLTQYF. The CDR3 DNA reads as TGCAGCGTTCGCCGGGAGGGACTAACGCAGTATTTT.

The chain is built from TRBV25-1 and TRBJ2-2; tentatively, D is TRBD1 (6 bases). This CDR3 is 14 amino acids long. CDR1 is MGHDK and CDR2 is SYGVNS in the germline V gene. Between the trimmed V and J ends, which lost 8 bases and 7 bases, there was a span of 17 bases. CDR3 residues: CASVGDTPGGELFF. CDR3 in DNA: TGTGCCAGCGTCGGGGACACCCCGGGCGGGGAGCTGTTTTTT.

V usage is TRBV5-1 and J usage is TRBJ2-7; D might be TRBD1 or TRBD2, each matching 6 bases. The CDR3 extends over 15 amino acids. CDR1 SGHRS and CDR2 YFSETQ come from the germline V gene. V lost 4 bases, J lost 2 bases, and 16 bases lay in between. The CDR3 nucleotides read TGCGCCAGCAGCCCGTCCCAGGGGACTCCCTACGAGCAGTACTTC. It specifies CASSPSQGTPYEQYF. The full variable domain, in which reference TRBV5-1 and TRBJ2-7 provide the parts outside the CDR3, is KAGVTQTPRYLIKTRGQQVTLSCSPISGHRSVSWYQQTPGQGLQFLFEYFSETQRNKGNFPGRFSGRQFSNSRSEMNVSTLELGDSALYLCASSPSQGTPYEQYFGPGTRLTVT.

The chain links TRBV7-2 to TRBJ1-1, with a possible D match to TRBD1 (5 bases). CDR3 size: 15 residues. Germline V gene sequence: CDR1 SGHTA, CDR2 FQGNSA. V gave up 8 bases and J gave up 5 bases, with 21 bases separating them. The CDR3 DNA reads as TGTACCAGCGGCCCAAGGGGTGAGGGAGAGACTGAAGCTTTCTTT. Protein sequence: CTSGPRGEGETEAFF.

This clonotype was observed a handful of times. The CDR3 sequence is CASSASGQRNTEAFF. The CDR3 DNA sequence: TGTGCCAGCAGCGCTTCGGGTCAACGAAACACTGAAGCTTTCTTT. The chain has TRBV9 and TRBJ1-1; no reliable D call. The germline V and J ends were trimmed by 3 bases and 2 bases, with 14 bases remaining between them. The CDR3 consists of 15 residues. The germline V gene encodes CDR1 SGDLS and CDR2 YYNGEE.

CDR3 region: CATSDPDRGLGDEQFF. The CDR3 DNA sequence: TGTGCCACCAGTGACCCGGACAGGGGGCTGGGGGATGAGCAGTTCTTC. The gene calls are TRBV24-1 and TRBJ2-1; 11 bases agree with TRBD1. Germline-derived CDR1 and CDR2 are KGHDR and SFDVKD. The CDR3 consists of 16 residues. With 4 bases clipped from V and 8 bases from J, the junction kept 9 bases outside the gene matches.

The V and J genes are TRBV7-2 and TRBJ1-2, with D possibly matching TRBD1 (5 bases). V was pared by 1 base and J by 3 bases, with 15 bases between. In germline, CDR1 is SGHTA, CDR2 FQGNSA. This CDR3 has 16 residues. The CDR3 coding sequence is TGTGCCAGCAGCTTAGAGCTTCGGGGCAGCTACTATGGCTACACCTTC. Translated: CASSLELRGSYYGYTF.